This T cell receptor beta chain was identified in a study of OX40 agonist ivuxolimab in advanced cancers. Whole-study context: Anti-PD-1, anti-PD-L1 or anti-CTLA-4 therapy given earlier was allowed, and approximately 40% had some. Overall study results and limits: Clonal expansion among partial responders at 0.1-3.0 mg/kg ranked near the lowest.

There are a few counts of this clone. The antigen remains unidentified. The V end lost 0 bases, the J end lost 0 bases, and 10 bases lay between the germline ends. The CDR3 length is 15 residues. CDR1 is SGDLS, CDR2 YYNGEE, per germline. The data were produced by immunoSEQ multiplex PCR, yet TCRdb's version contains in-frame clones alone and is incomplete. Of 60,000 to 95,000 clones detected, less than 90% appear once; the ten largest clones hold more than 0.6%. This sample comprised CD4+ or CD8+ T cells sorted from blood, obtained in a trial of the OX40 agonist ivuxolimab. This receptor was taken from an adult with an advanced solid tumor such as melanoma, head and neck, liver or kidney cancer. The J gene is TRBJ2-7, the V gene TRBV9; D is unresolved. The CDR3 nucleotides are TGTGCCAGCAGCGTAGATCCCGGCGGCTCCTACGAGCAGTACTTC. Its translation is CASSVDPGGSYEQYF.